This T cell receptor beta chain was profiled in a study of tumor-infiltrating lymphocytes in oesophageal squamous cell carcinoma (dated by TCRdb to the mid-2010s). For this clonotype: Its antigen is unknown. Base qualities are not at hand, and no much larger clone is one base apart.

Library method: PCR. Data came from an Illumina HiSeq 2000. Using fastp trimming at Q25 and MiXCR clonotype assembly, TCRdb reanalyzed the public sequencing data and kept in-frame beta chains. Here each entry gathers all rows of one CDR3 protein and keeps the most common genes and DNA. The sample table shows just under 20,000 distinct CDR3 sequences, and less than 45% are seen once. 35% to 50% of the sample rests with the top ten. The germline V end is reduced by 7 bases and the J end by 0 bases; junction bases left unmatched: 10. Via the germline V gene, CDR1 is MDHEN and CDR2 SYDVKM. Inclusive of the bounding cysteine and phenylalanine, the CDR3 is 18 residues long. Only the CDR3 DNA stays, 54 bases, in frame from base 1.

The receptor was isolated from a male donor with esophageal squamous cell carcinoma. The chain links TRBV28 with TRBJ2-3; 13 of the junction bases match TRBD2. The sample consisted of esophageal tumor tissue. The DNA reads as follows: TGTGCCAGCAATCCGGCTGGGACTAGCGGGACTAGCACAGATACGCAGTATTTT. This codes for CASNPAGTSGTSTDTQYF.